A single sample gave rise to the 27 T cell receptor beta chains below, sequenced in a study of OX40 agonist ivuxolimab in advanced cancers. The protocol was immunoSEQ multiplex PCR, while the TCRdb copy is restricted to in-frame clones and leaves out a portion. This sample yields 65,000 to 95,000 clones, of which 88% are seen a single time; roughly 0.71% belongs to the top ten. Sample: CD4+ or CD8+ T cells sorted from blood, taken in a trial of the OX40 agonist ivuxolimab. These receptors all stem from an adult with an advanced solid tumor such as melanoma, head and neck, liver or kidney cancer.

J is TRBJ2-4 and V is TRBV27; TRBD2 agrees at 12 bases. With 4 bases clipped from V and 3 bases from J, the junction kept 16 bases outside the gene matches. The CDR3 is 20 residues long. The V gene's germline CDR1 is MNHEY and CDR2 SMNVEV (reference sequence). The CDR3 nucleotides read TGTGCCAGCAGTTATGAGACTAGCGGGAGTGGACCTAAAGGCAAAAACATTCAGTACTTC. Translating gives CASSYETSGSGPKGKNIQYF.

The chain combines TRBV28 with TRBJ2-4, with D possibly being TRBD1 (6 bases). The CDR3 sequence is 13 residues long. The V and J ends lost 8 bases and 7 bases respectively, with 15 bases between them. In germline, CDR1 is MDHEN, CDR2 SYDVKM. Here the CDR3 DNA reads TGTGCCAGCGTACAGGGTTCTGGGAACATTCAGTACTTC. This sequence encodes CASVQGSGNIQYF.

This clone was detected only a few times. The chain is built from TRBV7-2 and TRBJ2-6; D call uncertain. CDR1 and CDR2 (germline): SGHTA, FQGNSA. This CDR3 spans 13 amino acids. Trimming removed 5 bases from V and 3 bases from J, with 5 bases in between. The CDR3 sequence is CASSVSGANVLTF. The CDR3 DNA follows: TGTGCCAGCAGCGTGAGTGGGGCCAACGTCCTGACTTTC.

The rearrangement links TRBV2 to TRBJ2-5; 9 nucleotides match TRBD1. The CDR3 contains 15 residues. Germline V gives CDR1 SNHLY, CDR2 FYNNEI. V lost 8 bases to trimming and J lost 5 bases; unmatched junction nucleotides: 12. The CDR3 is CASGGEGQGGETQYF. The DNA of the CDR3 is TGTGCCAGCGGAGGGGAGGGACAGGGAGGGGAGACCCAGTACTTC. The full variable domain, with the rest looked up from reference TRBV2 and TRBJ2-5, is EPEVTQTPSHQVTQMGQEVILRCVPISNHLYFYWYRQILGQKVEFLVSFYNNEISEKSEIFDDQFSVERPDGSNFTLKIRSTKLEDSAMYFCASGGEGQGGETQYFGPGTRLLVL.

The chain links TRBV4-2 to TRBJ2-7; possible D gene TRBD1, 6 bases. Germline assignment: CDR1 LGHNA and CDR2 YNFKEQ. The V end was cut by 2 bases, the J end by 3 bases, with 11 bases between. CDR3 length: 14 residues. Written as DNA, the CDR3 is TGTGCCAGCAGCCAATCCGGGACAAACTACGAGCAGTACTTC. Its protein product is CASSQSGTNYEQYF.

The V gene is TRBV5-6, the J gene TRBJ2-2, with D hard to call. This CDR3 spans 16 amino acids. Trimming took off 2 bases at V and 0 bases at J, with 11 bases between the two ends. CDR1 and CDR2 (germline): SGHDT, YYEEEE. CDR3 sequence: CASSFQRESNTGELFF. CDR3 sequence (DNA): TGTGCCAGCAGCTTCCAGCGAGAATCGAACACCGGGGAGCTGTTTTTT.

The gene calls are TRBV7-2 and TRBJ1-2; 11 positions match TRBD1. This CDR3 is 15 amino acids long. Trimming took 5 bases from V and 4 from J; bases not matched to a gene: 6. Germline CDR1 reads SGHTA; CDR2 reads FQGNSA. The CDR3, as DNA: TGTGCCAGCAGCGCCGGGACAGGGGGACCCTATGGCTACACCTTC. Protein sequence: CASSAGTGGPYGYTF.

J is TRBJ1-1 and V is TRBV5-1; 8 nucleotides agree with TRBD1. The CDR3 sequence is 14 residues long. Germline assignment: CDR1 SGHRS and CDR2 YFSETQ. The J segment lost 4 bases and the V segment lost 4 bases, leaving 6 bases of the junction unmatched. CDR3 bases: TGCGCCAGCAGCCGGGGACAGGTGGGCACTGAAGCTTTCTTT. This sequence encodes CASSRGQVGTEAFF.

This chain links TRBV19 with TRBJ2-3; D is unclear. This CDR3 comprises 15 residues. Germline CDR1 LNHDA, CDR2 SQIVND (reference sequence). V dropped 3 bases and J dropped 2 bases, with 12 bases sitting between them. CDR3 region: CASSISPGYTDTQYF. CDR3 DNA sequence: TGTGCCAGTAGTATTAGCCCGGGCTACACAGATACGCAGTATTTT.

This chain links TRBV5-1 with TRBJ2-7, with unresolved D. V gave up 2 bases and J gave up 7 bases, with 16 bases separating them. This CDR3 has 14 residues. CDR1 SGHRS and CDR2 YFSETQ come from the germline V gene. CDR3 loop: CASSLMDLEGEQYF. As DNA, the CDR3 is TGCGCCAGCAGCTTAATGGATCTCGAAGGGGAGCAGTACTTC.

V gene TRBV5-6 combines with J gene TRBJ1-2, with a weak D call TRBD1 (5 bases). In germline, CDR1 is SGHDT, CDR2 YYEEEE. Deletions cut 4 bases from V and 5 bases from J, with 15 bases between. The CDR3 extends over 14 amino acids. CDR3 in amino acids: CASSPDTQGYGYTF. The CDR3 DNA reads TGTGCCAGCAGCCCGGACACCCAAGGATATGGCTACACCTTC.

This clone appeared a few times. The J gene is TRBJ2-5, the V gene TRBV7-8, with 7 bases fitting TRBD1. V was pared by 1 base and J by 5 bases, with 7 bases of the junction left unmatched. Germline V gene data show CDR1 as SGHVS and CDR2 as FQNEAQ. CDR3 length: 15 residues. CDR3 sequence: CASSLDGTAGETQYF. CDR3 DNA sequence: TGTGCCAGCAGCTTAGACGGGACAGCCGGGGAGACCCAGTACTTC.

The genes are TRBV9 and TRBJ2-1; 8 bases map to TRBD2. Germline CDR1 SGDLS, CDR2 YYNGEE. The trim removed 3 bases at V and 10 bases at J, leaving 9 bases unmatched. The CDR3 runs to 14 residues. Here the CDR3 DNA reads TGTGCCAGCAGCGGACCGAGCGGGAGCGGAGAGCAGTTCTTC. Residues: CASSGPSGSGEQFF.

The chain has TRBV30 and TRBJ2-3; D is unresolved. V lost 5 bases to trimming and J lost 2 bases, with 5 bases between them. The CDR3 runs to 11 residues. Germline loops: CDR1 GTSNPN, CDR2 SVGIG (reference sequence). The DNA of the CDR3 is TGTGCCTGGTGGGCCACAGATACGCAGTATTTT. Protein: CAWWATDTQYF. The whole variable domain, filled in from reference TRBV30 and TRBJ2-3, reads SQTIHQWPATLVQPVGSPLSLECTVEGTSNPNLYWYRQAAGRGLQLLFYSVGIGQISSEVPQNLSASRPQDRQFILSSKKLLLSDSGFYLCAWWATDTQYFGPGTRLTVL.

This rearrangement joins TRBV5-1 to TRBJ2-7, with 7 bases that match TRBD2. CDR1 SGHRS and CDR2 YFSETQ come from the germline V gene. The CDR3 is made up of 15 amino acids. V was clipped by 4 bases and J by 7 bases; unmatched bases: 14. CDR3 sequence: CASSPEPGGSGEQYF. The CDR3 DNA is TGCGCCAGCAGCCCGGAGCCGGGAGGTTCGGGAGAGCAGTACTTC.

The J gene is TRBJ2-7, the V gene TRBV19; the match to TRBD2 covers 9 bases. V lost 5 bases and J lost 3; bases outside the gene matches: 11. The CDR3 sequence is 16 residues long. Germline V CDR1 and CDR2: LNHDA, SQIVND (reference sequence). CDR3 protein: CASSSSGNTLFYEQYF. As DNA, the CDR3 is TGTGCCAGTAGTTCTAGCGGGAACACTTTGTTCTACGAGCAGTACTTC.

The chain is built from TRBV19 and TRBJ1-5; no firm D call. V was cut by 0 bases and J by 7 bases, with 16 bases left in between. CDR1 LNHDA and CDR2 SQIVND come from the germline V gene (reference sequence). The length of the CDR3 is 16 residues. DNA for the CDR3: TGTGCCAGTAGTATAGAAGTGACAACGTTTCCGCAGCCCCAGCATTTT. It specifies CASSIEVTTFPQPQHF.

The chain couples TRBV18 to TRBJ2-1; TRBD2 matches at 8 bases. J gave up 5 bases and V 5 bases, and 8 bases lay outside the gene matches. The length of the CDR3 is 15 residues. Germline CDR1 reads KGHSH; CDR2 reads LQKENI. The CDR3 loop reads CASSASGSLNNEQFF. The DNA for the CDR3 is TGTGCCAGCTCAGCCAGCGGGAGCCTCAACAATGAGCAGTTCTTC.

The rearrangement joins TRBV7-9 to TRBJ2-1; 13 bases map to TRBD2. The CDR3 has 16 amino acids. V lost 3 bases, J lost 8 bases, and 7 bases stayed unmatched. Germline V gene data show CDR1 as SEHNR and CDR2 as FQNEAQ (reference sequence). The CDR3 here is CASSFSGTSGTYEQFF. DNA of the CDR3: TGTGCCAGCAGCTTCTCCGGGACTAGCGGGACCTATGAGCAGTTCTTC.

The rearrangement joins TRBV6-6 to TRBJ2-7, with 8 bases that match TRBD1. Germline CDR1 MNHNY, CDR2 SVGAGI (reference sequence). The ends lost 10 bases at V and 3 bases at J; junction bases unmatched: 11. The CDR3 spans 14 residues. CDR3 in amino acids: CATNRDRWGYEQYF. The DNA for the CDR3 is TGTGCCACCAACCGGGACAGGTGGGGCTACGAGCAGTACTTC.

The V gene is TRBV6-5, the J gene TRBJ2-5; TRBD1 matches at 8 bases. Trimming took 5 bases from V and 11 from J; bases not matched to a gene: 10. This CDR3 is 13 amino acids long. CDR1 and CDR2 from the germline V gene are MNHEY and SVGAGI. Here the CDR3 reads CASSNIGQGKQYF. CDR3 nucleotides: TGTGCCAGCAGTAACATAGGACAGGGCAAGCAGTACTTC.

This chain connects TRBV6-1 to TRBJ2-1; TRBD1 is a possible D gene (6 bases). This CDR3 contains 12 residues. V gave up 9 bases and J gave up 6 bases, with 12 bases separating them. Germline lookup yields CDR1 MNHNS and CDR2 SASEGT. CDR3 nucleotides: TGTGCCAGGGGAGACAGGACCAATGAGCAGTTCTTC. Translating it yields CARGDRTNEQFF.

The chain combines TRBV6-1 with TRBJ2-5; TRBD1 or TRBD2 may be the D gene (6 bases each). The V end was cut by 8 bases, the J end by 5 bases, with 18 bases between. The CDR3 covers 14 residues. Germline-derived CDR1 and CDR2 are MNHNS and SASEGT. Written as DNA, the CDR3 is TGTGCCAGCTCGAGGGGGGTTAGAGGGGAGACCCAGTACTTC. It yields the protein CASSRGVRGETQYF.

V is TRBV5-5 and J is TRBJ2-2, with D perhaps matching TRBD1 (5 bases). Germline V CDR1 and CDR2: SGHKS, YYEKEE (reference sequence). CDR3 length equals 16 residues. The ends were cut back, 4 bases at V and 4 bases at J, with 17 bases in the middle. The CDR3 protein is CASSPWQGRGTGELFF. The CDR3 DNA is TGTGCCAGCAGCCCGTGGCAGGGCCGTGGCACCGGGGAGCTGTTTTTT.

The chain uses TRBV2 and TRBJ2-5, with 9 positions matching TRBD1. The J call is in doubt because the DNA end fits TRBJ2-7 better. Germline V gene data show CDR1 as SNHLY and CDR2 as FYNNEI. The CDR3 sequence is 14 residues long. CDR3 loop: CASSEGQGNYEQYF. The CDR3 DNA sequence: TGTGCCAGCAGCGAGGGACAGGGTAATTACGAGCAGTACTTC.

The CDR3 spells CASSLKAVNTEAFF. In DNA, the CDR3 is TGTGCCAGCAGCTTGAAGGCAGTGAACACTGAAGCTTTCTTT. The chain links TRBV4-2 to TRBJ1-1; D is ambiguous. V lost 5 bases and J lost 0, with 10 bases in between. CDR1 and CDR2 (germline): LGHNA, YNFKEQ. This CDR3 region has 14 residues.

The chain links TRBV27 to TRBJ2-2, with 8 bases lining up with TRBD2. The germline gives CDR1 MNHEY, CDR2 SMNVEV (reference sequence). The J segment lost 1 base and the V segment lost 6 bases, leaving 7 bases of the junction unmatched. CDR3 length: 16 amino acids. The CDR3 protein is CASRPHSGGNTGELFF. CDR3 coding DNA: TGTGCCAGCAGGCCTCACAGCGGGGGGAACACCGGGGAGCTGTTTTTT.